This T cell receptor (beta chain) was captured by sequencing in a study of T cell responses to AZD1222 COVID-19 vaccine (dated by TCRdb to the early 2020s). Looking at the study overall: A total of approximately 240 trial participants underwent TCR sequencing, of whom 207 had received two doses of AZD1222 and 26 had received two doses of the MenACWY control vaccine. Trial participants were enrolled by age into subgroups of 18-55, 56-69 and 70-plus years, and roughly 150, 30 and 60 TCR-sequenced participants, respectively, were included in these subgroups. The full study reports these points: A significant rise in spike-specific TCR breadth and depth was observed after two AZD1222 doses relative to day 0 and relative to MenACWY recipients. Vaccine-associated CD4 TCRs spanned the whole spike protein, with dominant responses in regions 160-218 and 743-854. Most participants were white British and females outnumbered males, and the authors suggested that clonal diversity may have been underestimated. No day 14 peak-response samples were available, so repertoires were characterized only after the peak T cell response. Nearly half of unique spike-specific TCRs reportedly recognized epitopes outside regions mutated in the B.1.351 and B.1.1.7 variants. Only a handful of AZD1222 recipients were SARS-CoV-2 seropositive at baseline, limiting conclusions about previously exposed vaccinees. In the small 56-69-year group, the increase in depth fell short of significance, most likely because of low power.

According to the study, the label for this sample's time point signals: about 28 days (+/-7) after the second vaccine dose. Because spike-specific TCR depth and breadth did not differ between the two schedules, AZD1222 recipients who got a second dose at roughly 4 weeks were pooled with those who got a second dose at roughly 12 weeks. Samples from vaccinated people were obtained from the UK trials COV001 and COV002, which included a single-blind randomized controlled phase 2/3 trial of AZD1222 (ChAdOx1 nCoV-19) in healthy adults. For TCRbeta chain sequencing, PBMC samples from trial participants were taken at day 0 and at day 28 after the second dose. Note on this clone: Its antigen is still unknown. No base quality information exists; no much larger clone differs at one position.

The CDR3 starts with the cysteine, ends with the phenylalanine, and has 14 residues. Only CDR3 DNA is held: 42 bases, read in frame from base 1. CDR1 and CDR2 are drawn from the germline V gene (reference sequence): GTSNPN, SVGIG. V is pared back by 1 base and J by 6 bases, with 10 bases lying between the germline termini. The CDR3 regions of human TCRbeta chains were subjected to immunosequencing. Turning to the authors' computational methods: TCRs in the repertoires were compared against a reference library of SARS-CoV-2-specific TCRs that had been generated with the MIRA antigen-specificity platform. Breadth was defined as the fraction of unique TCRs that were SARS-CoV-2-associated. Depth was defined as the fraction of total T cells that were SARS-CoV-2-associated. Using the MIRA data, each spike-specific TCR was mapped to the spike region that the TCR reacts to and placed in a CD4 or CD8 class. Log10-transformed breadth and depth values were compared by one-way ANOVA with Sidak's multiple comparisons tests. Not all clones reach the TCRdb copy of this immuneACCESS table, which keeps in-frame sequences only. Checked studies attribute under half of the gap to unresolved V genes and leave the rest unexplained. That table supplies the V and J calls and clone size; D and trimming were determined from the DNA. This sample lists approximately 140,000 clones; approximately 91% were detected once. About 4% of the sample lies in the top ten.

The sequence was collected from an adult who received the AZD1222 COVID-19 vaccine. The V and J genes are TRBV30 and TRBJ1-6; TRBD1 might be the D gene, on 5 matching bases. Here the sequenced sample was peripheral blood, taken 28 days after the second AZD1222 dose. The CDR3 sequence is CAWSGTGPNSPLHF. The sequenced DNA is TGTGCCTGGAGTGGTACAGGACCTAATTCACCCCTCCACTTT.